A selection of T cell receptor beta chains follows, all from one sample in a study of early T cells in non-severe SARS-CoV-2 infection. TCRdb re-called the 5' RACE reads with MiXCR, one entry per CDR3 protein. The sample holds around 30,000 distinct CDR3 sequences; about 5% are singletons and the top ten take 10% to 12%. Sequencing was performed on whole blood. The receptors were gathered from an adult who was a healthcare worker with PCR-confirmed SARS-CoV-2 infection or an uninfected control (not recorded which). CDR3s include the opening cysteine and the closing phenylalanine or tryptophan. Each record gives: clone size, V gene, J gene, D gene, CDR3 protein, CDR3 DNA. The D gene is left open where the match is weak. Only part of the rows carry a size: once, few, many, or a class if the clone is expanded.

clone_size: many
v_call: TRBV7-6
j_call: TRBJ2-7
d_call: NA
cdr3_aa: CASSLKPASFSSYEQYF
cdr3_nt: TGTGCCAGCAGCTTAAAGCCAGCCAGCTTTAGCTCCTACGAGCAGTACTTC

clone_size: many
v_call: TRBV30
j_call: TRBJ1-2
d_call: NA
cdr3_aa: CAWNGHRRGGYTF
cdr3_nt: TGTGCCTGGAACGGACACAGGAGGGGAGGCTACACCTTC

clone_size: NA
v_call: TRBV7-2
j_call: TRBJ2-3
d_call: TRBD2
cdr3_aa: CASSPPTSGGYTDTQYF
cdr3_nt: TGTGCCAGCAGCCCCCCGACTAGCGGGGGTTACACAGATACGCAGTATTTT

clone_size: many
v_call: TRBV6-1
j_call: TRBJ2-1
d_call: TRBD1
cdr3_aa: CASSEGTGGNEQFF
cdr3_nt: TGTGCCAGCAGTGAAGGGACAGGGGGCAATGAGCAGTTCTTC

clone_size: many
v_call: TRBV20-1
j_call: TRBJ2-7
d_call: NA
cdr3_aa: CSALRGALEQYF
cdr3_nt: TGCAGTGCCCTTCGGGGGGCCTTGGAGCAGTACTTC

clone_size: many
v_call: TRBV11-3
j_call: TRBJ1-5
d_call: TRBD1
cdr3_aa: CASRGQGNQPQHF
cdr3_nt: TGTGCCAGCAGAGGACAGGGAAATCAGCCCCAGCATTTT

clone_size: NA
v_call: TRBV30
j_call: TRBJ1-3
d_call: NA
cdr3_aa: CALKGPGNTIYF
cdr3_nt: TGTGCCCTTAAGGGCCCCGGAAACACCATATATTTT

clone_size: many
v_call: TRBV7-9
j_call: TRBJ2-1
d_call: TRBD2
cdr3_aa: CASSLRGRADEQFF
cdr3_nt: TGTGCCAGCAGCTTACGCGGGAGGGCCGATGAGCAGTTCTTC

clone_size: few
v_call: TRBV29-1
j_call: TRBJ2-6
d_call: NA
cdr3_aa: CSVVSGANVLTF
cdr3_nt: TGCAGCGTTGTATCTGGGGCCAACGTCCTGACTTTC

clone_size: many
v_call: TRBV7-2
j_call: TRBJ1-1
d_call: NA
cdr3_aa: CASSHSSANTEAFF
cdr3_nt: TGTGCCAGCAGCCACTCCTCAGCGAACACTGAAGCTTTCTTT

clone_size: many
v_call: TRBV28
j_call: TRBJ2-1
d_call: NA
cdr3_aa: CASSFTGPSPREQFF
cdr3_nt: TGTGCCAGCAGTTTTACAGGACCCTCGCCCCGGGAGCAGTTCTTC

clone_size: many
v_call: TRBV29-1
j_call: TRBJ1-2
d_call: TRBD1
cdr3_aa: CSVGDRNYGYTF
cdr3_nt: TGCAGCGTTGGGGACAGGAACTATGGCTACACCTTC

clone_size: few
v_call: TRBV20-1
j_call: TRBJ2-7
d_call: NA
cdr3_aa: CSARDGGGPSYEQYF
cdr3_nt: TGCAGTGCTAGAGATGGCGGAGGCCCCTCCTACGAGCAGTACTTC

clone_size: NA
v_call: TRBV7-2
j_call: TRBJ2-1
d_call: NA
cdr3_aa: CASSLLTGSYNEQFF
cdr3_nt: TGTGCCAGCAGCTTATTAACAGGCTCCTACAATGAGCAGTTCTTC

clone_size: many
v_call: TRBV5-1
j_call: TRBJ2-1
d_call: TRBD1
cdr3_aa: CASSLLTGAEQFF
cdr3_nt: TGCGCCAGCAGCTTATTAACAGGGGCTGAGCAGTTCTTC

clone_size: many
v_call: TRBV6-5
j_call: TRBJ1-5
d_call: TRBD1
cdr3_aa: CASSSDRGQPQHF
cdr3_nt: TGTGCCAGCAGTTCGGACAGGGGGCAGCCCCAGCATTTT

clone_size: many
v_call: TRBV20-1
j_call: TRBJ1-1
d_call: NA
cdr3_aa: CSARGTPVNTEAFF
cdr3_nt: TGCAGTGCTAGGGGGACACCAGTGAACACTGAAGCTTTCTTT

clone_size: many
v_call: TRBV18
j_call: TRBJ2-7
d_call: NA
cdr3_aa: CASSPLGDEQYF
cdr3_nt: TGTGCCAGCTCACCACTCGGAGACGAGCAGTACTTC

clone_size: many
v_call: TRBV5-1
j_call: TRBJ1-5
d_call: NA
cdr3_aa: CASSLTGRDQPQHF
cdr3_nt: TGCGCCAGCAGCTTGACAGGACGGGATCAGCCCCAGCATTTT

clone_size: many
v_call: TRBV19
j_call: TRBJ2-1
d_call: NA
cdr3_aa: CASSISLGYNEQFF
cdr3_nt: TGTGCCAGTAGTATTAGTCTCGGATACAATGAGCAGTTCTTC

clone_size: medium-sized
v_call: TRBV7-2
j_call: TRBJ1-5
d_call: NA
cdr3_aa: CASSLLLNRANQPQHF
cdr3_nt: TGTGCCAGCAGCTTATTACTAAACAGGGCCAATCAGCCCCAGCATTTT

clone_size: many
v_call: TRBV27
j_call: TRBJ1-5
d_call: NA
cdr3_aa: CASRSLNRSNQPQHF
cdr3_nt: TGTGCCAGCAGAAGCCTAAACAGATCCAATCAGCCCCAGCATTTT

clone_size: NA
v_call: TRBV5-4
j_call: TRBJ2-2
d_call: NA
cdr3_aa: CASFDPGANTGELFF
cdr3_nt: TGTGCCAGCTTCGACCCAGGGGCTAACACCGGGGAGCTGTTTTTT

clone_size: many
v_call: TRBV7-8
j_call: TRBJ2-7
d_call: TRBD2
cdr3_aa: CASSLSSRGGIPGEQYF
cdr3_nt: TGTGCCAGCAGCTTATCTTCAAGGGGAGGGATTCCCGGCGAGCAGTACTTC

clone_size: many
v_call: TRBV2
j_call: TRBJ1-6
d_call: NA
cdr3_aa: CASGESSYNSPLHF
cdr3_nt: TGTGCCAGCGGGGAGAGCTCCTATAATTCACCCCTCCACTTT

clone_size: few
v_call: TRBV7-9
j_call: TRBJ2-3
d_call: TRBD1
cdr3_aa: CASSFGTGVTDTQYF
cdr3_nt: TGTGCCAGCAGCTTCGGGACAGGGGTTACAGATACGCAGTATTTT

clone_size: medium-sized
v_call: TRBV9
j_call: TRBJ2-3
d_call: NA
cdr3_aa: CASSVDPRGFTDTQYF
cdr3_nt: TGTGCCAGCAGCGTAGACCCCCGCGGTTTCACAGATACGCAGTATTTT

clone_size: many
v_call: TRBV11-2
j_call: TRBJ2-3
d_call: TRBD2
cdr3_aa: CASSPRGVFTDTQYF
cdr3_nt: TGTGCCAGCAGCCCGCGGGGGGTTTTCACAGATACGCAGTATTTT

clone_size: many
v_call: TRBV29-1
j_call: TRBJ1-1
d_call: NA
cdr3_aa: CSVELYRVRVF
cdr3_nt: TGCAGCGTTGAATTGTACAGGGTACGAGTCTTT

clone_size: many
v_call: TRBV6-6
j_call: TRBJ2-7
d_call: TRBD1
cdr3_aa: CASSYPTTGTGSYEQYF
cdr3_nt: TGTGCCAGCAGTTACCCAACAACCGGGACAGGCAGCTACGAGCAGTACTTC

clone_size: many
v_call: TRBV12-3/TRBV12-4
j_call: TRBJ2-1
d_call: NA
cdr3_aa: CAMPRRAPNEQFF
cdr3_nt: TGTGCCATGCCTCGGAGAGCCCCGAATGAGCAGTTCTTC

clone_size: many
v_call: TRBV29-1
j_call: TRBJ2-5
d_call: NA
cdr3_aa: CSVPGRIEETQYF
cdr3_nt: TGCAGCGTTCCGGGACGGATTGAGGAGACCCAGTACTTC

clone_size: few
v_call: TRBV29-1
j_call: TRBJ2-2
d_call: NA
cdr3_aa: CSGGAVLGFGKLFF
cdr3_nt: TGCAGCGGGGGGGCTGTATTAGGGTTCGGGAAGCTGTTTTTT

clone_size: many
v_call: TRBV7-2
j_call: TRBJ2-3
d_call: NA
cdr3_aa: CASSFRREDTQYF
cdr3_nt: TGTGCCAGCAGCTTTCGACGGGAAGATACGCAGTATTTT

clone_size: many
v_call: TRBV9
j_call: TRBJ2-7
d_call: TRBD2
cdr3_aa: CASSVGEGPPVVSEQYF
cdr3_nt: TGTGCCAGCAGCGTAGGGGAGGGCCCCCCCGTTGTCTCGGAGCAGTACTTC

clone_size: many
v_call: TRBV18
j_call: TRBJ1-1
d_call: NA
cdr3_aa: CASSPPGLQETEAFF
cdr3_nt: TGTGCCAGCTCACCACCGGGACTTCAAGAGACTGAAGCTTTCTTT

clone_size: few
v_call: TRBV7-2
j_call: TRBJ2-2
d_call: TRBD1
cdr3_aa: CASSLGDRGHGELFF
cdr3_nt: TGTGCCAGCAGCTTAGGGGACAGGGGCCACGGGGAGCTGTTTTTT

clone_size: few
v_call: TRBV28
j_call: TRBJ1-1
d_call: TRBD1
cdr3_aa: CASMRQGALGAFF
cdr3_nt: TGTGCCAGCATGAGGCAGGGGGCGCTTGGGGCTTTCTTT

clone_size: many
v_call: TRBV9
j_call: TRBJ1-1
d_call: NA
cdr3_aa: CASSVSPNTEAFF
cdr3_nt: TGTGCCAGCAGCGTCTCACCTAACACTGAAGCTTTCTTT

clone_size: few
v_call: TRBV11-2
j_call: TRBJ2-7
d_call: TRBD2
cdr3_aa: CASSKMTSGSYEQYF
cdr3_nt: TGTGCCAGCAGCAAAATGACTAGCGGGAGCTACGAGCAGTACTTC

clone_size: medium-sized
v_call: TRBV11-2
j_call: TRBJ2-5
d_call: NA
cdr3_aa: CASSPPGEYQETQYF
cdr3_nt: TGTGCCAGCAGCCCCCCGGGGGAGTACCAAGAGACCCAGTACTTC

clone_size: few
v_call: TRBV6-5
j_call: TRBJ2-2
d_call: TRBD2
cdr3_aa: CASSALLAGRPGELFF
cdr3_nt: TGTGCCAGCAGTGCACTCCTAGCGGGGAGACCCGGGGAGCTGTTTTTT

clone_size: many
v_call: TRBV4-3
j_call: TRBJ1-5
d_call: NA
cdr3_aa: CASSQTSQGEPQHF
cdr3_nt: TGCGCCAGCAGCCAGACGAGTCAGGGAGAGCCCCAGCATTTT

clone_size: many
v_call: TRBV20-1
j_call: TRBJ2-3
d_call: NA
cdr3_aa: CSARADSSTDTQYF
cdr3_nt: TGCAGTGCTAGAGCGGACAGCAGCACAGATACGCAGTATTTT

clone_size: many
v_call: TRBV7-8
j_call: TRBJ1-1
d_call: NA
cdr3_aa: CASSLVGTGTEAFF
cdr3_nt: TGTGCCAGCAGCTTAGTAGGGACGGGCACTGAAGCTTTCTTT

clone_size: many
v_call: TRBV6-5
j_call: TRBJ1-6
d_call: NA
cdr3_aa: CASSNRDPGGAPLHF
cdr3_nt: TGTGCCAGCAGTAACCGGGACCCCGGCGGGGCACCCCTCCACTTT

clone_size: NA
v_call: TRBV5-1
j_call: TRBJ2-7
d_call: NA
cdr3_aa: CASSWGYEQYF
cdr3_nt: TGCGCCAGCAGCTGGGGCTACGAGCAGTACTTC

clone_size: many
v_call: TRBV7-8
j_call: TRBJ2-7
d_call: TRBD1
cdr3_aa: CASSAGTDLYEQYF
cdr3_nt: TGTGCCAGCAGCGCCGGGACAGATCTGTACGAGCAGTACTTC

clone_size: medium-sized
v_call: TRBV6-4
j_call: TRBJ1-2
d_call: NA
cdr3_aa: CASSDGLGGYTF
cdr3_nt: TGTGCCAGCAGTGACGGACTTGGAGGCTACACCTTC

clone_size: many
v_call: TRBV12-3/TRBV12-4
j_call: TRBJ1-5
d_call: NA
cdr3_aa: CASSEMENQPQHF
cdr3_nt: TGTGCCAGCAGTGAGATGGAAAATCAGCCCCAGCATTTT

clone_size: many
v_call: TRBV12-3/TRBV12-4
j_call: TRBJ2-5
d_call: NA
cdr3_aa: CSRGPPGHPRETQYF
cdr3_nt: TGTAGTAGGGGCCCACCGGGACACCCTCGGGAGACCCAGTACTTC

clone_size: many
v_call: TRBV4-3
j_call: TRBJ2-1
d_call: TRBD2
cdr3_aa: CASSQDWLAGVDEQFF
cdr3_nt: TGCGCCAGCAGCCAAGATTGGCTAGCGGGAGTGGATGAGCAGTTCTTC

clone_size: many
v_call: TRBV5-5
j_call: TRBJ2-1
d_call: TRBD2
cdr3_aa: CASSLPPSGRENEQFF
cdr3_nt: TGTGCCAGCAGCCTCCCCCCTAGCGGGAGAGAAAATGAGCAGTTCTTC

clone_size: few
v_call: TRBV12-3/TRBV12-4
j_call: TRBJ1-1
d_call: TRBD1
cdr3_aa: CASSFRGAMTEAFF
cdr3_nt: TGTGCCAGCAGTTTCAGGGGGGCGATGACTGAAGCTTTCTTT